This T cell receptor beta chain originates from a study of blood T cell repertoires in COVID-19. Sequencing used immunoSEQ multiplex PCR; TCRdb keeps in-frame clones, though not all of them. The sample lists approximately 210,000 clones, 90% to 95% occurring once. Sample: peripheral blood. This TCR came from a man aged 25-45 years with acute or convalescent COVID-19.

The CDR3 DNA is TGTGCCAGCAGCCAAGAGTGGCTAGCGGGGGCCCCAGGCCAGTTCTTC. Its translation: CASSQEWLAGAPGQFF. The gene calls are TRBV3-1 (or the pseudogene TRBV3-2) and TRBJ2-1, with 10 bases identical to TRBD2. Germline V gene sequence: CDR1 LGHDT, CDR2 YNNKEL (reference sequence). V was clipped by 0 bases and J by 13 bases; unmatched bases: 12. The CDR3 length is 16 residues.